This T cell receptor beta chain was observed in a study of persistence of HIV-infected CD4 T cells. In the study overall: Suppressive ART had lasted a median of approximately 8 years. Whole-study results and caveats: Antigen-responding cells were enriched for degenerate expanded CDR3beta sequences.

V lost 5 bases and J lost 9, with 14 bases in between. The V gene's germline CDR1 is LGHDT and CDR2 YNNKEL (reference sequence). CDR3 length equals 13 residues. The immunoSEQ assay was version 4, run in survey mode. Sequenced by immunoSEQ multiplex PCR; TCRdb stores in-frame clones only, minus some. The table shows 25,000 to 30,000 clones, with roughly 78% occurring only once. The stimulus was lysate of CMV-infected fibroblasts, approximately 9.6 ug/mL. Sorted nonresponding memory CD4+ T cells were CD40L-negative, CD69-negative, CD45RO-high. Undetectable plasma HIV-1 RNA below 50 copies/mL lasted at least 4 years. Anti-CD28/CD49d costimulation, CD40-blocking antibody and enfuvirtide were given to CD8-depleted PBMCs for roughly 19 hours. To note about this clone: Its antigen is unidentified.

J is TRBJ2-4 and V is TRBV3-1 (or the pseudogene TRBV3-2); D call uncertain. The clonotype originates from an adult man with HIV who was CMV-seropositive. The sample was CD4+ T cells sorted from PBMCs after approximately 19-hour stimulation, taken from a patient who received antiretroviral therapy. The CDR3 sequence: CASSKNTKGIQYF. The CDR3 nucleotides are TGTGCCAGCAGCAAAAATACTAAGGGCATTCAGTACTTC.